These 25 T cell receptor beta chains were all obtained from the same sample, sequenced in a study of blood T cell repertoires in COVID-19. Generated by immunoSEQ multiplex PCR, the TCRdb table keeps only in-frame clones and is missing some. The sample contains about 190,000 clones, around 87% of which appear only once. The sequenced sample was peripheral blood. The receptors were gathered from a man aged 45-65 years with acute or convalescent COVID-19.

The chain has TRBV2 and TRBJ1-1; D is unclear. The V end was cut by 3 bases, the J end by 6 bases, with 8 bases between. Germline V gene data show CDR1 as SNHLY and CDR2 as FYNNEI. The CDR3 has 12 residues. The DNA of the CDR3 is TGTGCCAGCAGTGAGGTTTCGGCTGAAGCTTTCTTT. This gives the protein CASSEVSAEAFF.

CDR3 nucleotides: TGTGCCAGCTCACAAACTAGCGGGAGTTCTGTCGGGGAGCTGTTTTTT. Encoded protein: CASSQTSGSSVGELFF. The chain couples TRBV18 to TRBJ2-2; 11 bases align to TRBD2. Germline CDR1 reads KGHSH; CDR2 reads LQKENI. The CDR3 runs to 16 residues. V shed 4 bases, J shed 7 bases, and the junction held 8 bases outside the gene matches.

This chain joins TRBV7-9 and TRBJ2-5, with D tentatively TRBD2 (5 bases). Deletions cut 5 bases from V and 9 bases from J, with 10 bases between. CDR3 length: 11 amino acids. Germline CDR1 reads SEHNR; CDR2 reads FQNEAQ (reference sequence). DNA for the CDR3: TGTGCCAGCAGCCCGGAGGCGGCCCAGTACTTC. Translating gives CASSPEAAQYF.

The rearrangement joins TRBV5-6 to TRBJ1-3; TRBD1 is a possible D gene (5 bases). The CDR3 runs to 17 residues. In germline, CDR1 is SGHDT, CDR2 YYEEEE. V was pared by 0 bases and J by 0 bases, with 13 bases between. In DNA, the CDR3 is TGTGCCAGCAGCTTGGCGGCGGGGGTCCCCTCTGGAAACACCATATATTTT. This sequence encodes CASSLAAGVPSGNTIYF.

This clone came up once. The chain carries TRBV6-6 and TRBJ1-1, with 9 bases identical to TRBD1. V lost 8 bases, J lost 5 bases, and 9 bases stayed unmatched. The germline CDR1 and CDR2 sequences are MNHNY and SVGAGI (reference sequence). CDR3 length equals 14 residues. In nucleotides, the CDR3 is TGTGCCAGCGGCCAGACAGGGGGAGAAACTGAAGCTTTCTTT. Protein product: CASGQTGGETEAFF.

The chain couples TRBV19 to TRBJ1-1, with unresolved D. The CDR3 has 15 amino acids. Trimming cost V 4 bases and J 0 bases, with 12 bases left between them. The V gene's germline CDR1 is LNHDA and CDR2 SQIVND (reference sequence). This chain's CDR3 is CASSTLQTMNTEAFF. The CDR3 DNA follows: TGTGCCAGTAGTACTTTACAGACCATGAACACTGAAGCTTTCTTT.

This chain connects TRBV7-2 to TRBJ2-3, with 9 bases lining up with TRBD2. Unmatched junction bases numbered 7, after V lost 3 bases and J lost 3 bases. The germline CDR1 and CDR2 sequences are SGHTA and FQGNSA. The CDR3 is 16 amino acids. CDR3 in DNA: TGTGCCAGCAGCTTCGAGCGGGAGGCGGGTACAGATACGCAGTATTTT. Translated, it gives CASSFEREAGTDTQYF.

This chain uses TRBV7-9 with TRBJ1-4, with no clear D. Germline lookup yields CDR1 SEHNR and CDR2 FQNEAQ (reference sequence). The CDR3 sequence is 15 residues long. V lost 5 bases and J lost 8, with 18 bases in between. Here the CDR3 reads CASSTDTGFKEKLFF. The CDR3, as DNA: TGTGCCAGCAGCACAGATACGGGGTTTAAGGAAAAACTGTTTTTT.

The chain is built from TRBV4-2 and TRBJ1-1; D remains unclear. This CDR3 contains 15 residues. CDR1 is LGHNA, CDR2 YNFKEQ, per germline. The germline V and J ends were trimmed by 0 bases and 0 bases, with 8 bases remaining between them. CDR3 protein: CASSQELTVNTEAFF. The CDR3 DNA reads TGTGCCAGCAGCCAAGAACTCACAGTGAACACTGAAGCTTTCTTT.

The rearrangement uses TRBV28 and TRBJ1-6, with 10 bases fitting TRBD1. Germline CDR1 is MDHEN and CDR2 is SYDVKM. The CDR3 has 17 amino acids. Trimming took 6 bases from V and 2 from J; bases not matched to a gene: 7. The chain's CDR3 is CASRMTGGWPYNSPLHF. The CDR3 DNA reads as TGTGCCAGCAGGATGACAGGGGGCTGGCCCTATAATTCACCCCTCCACTTT.

The CDR3 coding sequence is TGCGCCAGCAGCTCGGGGGGTAGCGGATACAATGAGCAGTTCTTC. Protein product: CASSSGGSGYNEQFF. The V and J genes are TRBV5-1 and TRBJ2-1, with 7 bases that match TRBD2. V lost 3 bases and J lost 4; bases outside the gene matches: 7. Germline V gene data show CDR1 as SGHRS and CDR2 as YFSETQ. This CDR3 is built from 15 residues.

V gene TRBV27 combines with J gene TRBJ2-4; 7 bases are a match to TRBD1. Germline-derived CDR1 and CDR2 are MNHEY and SMNVEV (reference sequence). This CDR3 is 13 amino acids long. The J segment lost 8 bases and the V segment lost 5 bases, leaving 6 bases of the junction unmatched. CDR3 nucleotides: TGTGCCAGCAGTAGACAGGGTGTAGACATTCAGTACTTC. This translates into CASSRQGVDIQYF.

The V and J genes are TRBV28 and TRBJ1-2, with no clear D. The CDR3 runs 16 residues. Looked up from germline, CDR1 is MDHEN and CDR2 is SYDVKM. Trimming stripped 5 bases from V and 4 bases from J, with 20 bases between. The CDR3 DNA follows: TGTGCCAGCAGTCTCTTCCCGGCACGGGTAGGCTATGGCTACACCTTC. This encodes CASSLFPARVGYGYTF.

The genes are TRBV6-4 and TRBJ2-2; 7 nucleotides line up with TRBD2. Germline V gene lookup returns CDR1 MRHNA and CDR2 SNTAGT. This CDR3 contains 16 residues. V trimming: 3 bases; J trimming: 2 bases; junction bases outside the gene matches: 6. This CDR3 reads CASSELPGLNTGELFF. In nucleotides, the CDR3 is TGTGCCAGCAGTGAGCTCCCGGGACTAAACACCGGGGAGCTGTTTTTT.

The chain employs TRBV28 and TRBJ2-7; D gene uncertain. The V end lost 5 bases, the J end lost 3 bases, and 14 bases lay between the germline ends. CDR1 and CDR2 from the germline V gene are MDHEN and SYDVKM. CDR3 size: 14 residues. The CDR3 here is CASSTTRLGYEQYV. CDR3 coding DNA: TGTGCCAGCAGTACTACCCGACTTGGCTACGAGCAGTACGTC.

Here the CDR3 reads CSVTASGRPETQYF. The CDR3 bases are TGCAGCGTCACAGCTAGCGGGAGGCCAGAGACCCAGTACTTC. The rearrangement joins TRBV29-1 to TRBJ2-5; TRBD2 matches 11 bases. This CDR3 spans 14 amino acids. The germline CDR1 and CDR2 sequences are SQVTM and ANQGSEA. V dropped 6 bases and J dropped 4; count of bases not matched to a gene: 7. Complete variable domain (other parts from reference TRBV29-1 and TRBJ2-5): SAVISQKPSRDICQRGTSLTIQCQVDSQVTMMFWYRQQPGQSLTLIATANQGSEATYESGFVIDKFPISRPNLTFSTLTVSNMSPEDSSIYLCSVTASGRPETQYFGPGTRLLVL.

The gene calls are TRBV15 and TRBJ1-5, with D perhaps matching TRBD1 (5 bases). This CDR3 region has 15 residues. The germline gives CDR1 LNHNV, CDR2 YYDKDF (reference sequence). Trimming pared 1 base from V and 0 bases from J, leaving 7 bases between. The CDR3 nucleotides read TGTGCCACCAGCAGAGGGGGGGATAGCAATCAGCCCCAGCATTTT. It encodes CATSRGGDSNQPQHF.

CDR3 DNA sequence: TGTGCCAGCAGCACGACAGGGGGCCAGCCCGGGGAGCTGTTTTTT. It encodes CASSTTGGQPGELFF. The chain recombines TRBV11-1 with TRBJ2-2; 10 nucleotides align to TRBD1. Per the germline V gene, CDR1 is SGHAT and CDR2 is FQDESV (reference sequence). J was trimmed by 6 bases and V by 5 bases; bases with no gene match: 6. This CDR3 region has 15 residues.

In this sample, this clone turned up a few times. J is TRBJ2-2 and V is TRBV6-6, with 10 bases aligning to TRBD1. Germline V gives CDR1 MNHNY, CDR2 SVGAGI (reference sequence). J gave up 5 bases and V 2 bases, and 2 bases lay outside the gene matches. The CDR3 covers 15 residues. DNA of the CDR3: TGTGCCAGCAGTTACGGGACAGGGGTAACCGGGGAGCTGTTTTTT. Its protein product is CASSYGTGVTGELFF.

The chain recombines TRBV18 with TRBJ2-5; 9 bases agree with TRBD2. The germline CDR1 and CDR2 sequences are KGHSH and LQKENI. V lost 3 bases to trimming and J lost 9 bases; unmatched junction nucleotides: 5. This CDR3 has 13 residues. CDR3 region: CASSPSGTSPQYF. CDR3 sequence (DNA): TGTGCCAGCTCACCCTCCGGGACTAGCCCCCAGTACTTC.

The rearrangement links TRBV29-1 to TRBJ2-2; maybe TRBD1 (6 bases). This CDR3 has 17 amino acids. V was trimmed by 0 bases and J by 5 bases, leaving 19 bases between them. In germline, CDR1 is SQVTM, CDR2 ANQGSEA. Here the CDR3 DNA reads TGCAGCGTTGAAGAGATCACAGGGTTTGGCTCAACCGGGGAGCTGTTTTTT. Amino acids: CSVEEITGFGSTGELFF.

The chain couples TRBV7-9 to TRBJ1-1; 9 bases agree with TRBD1. This CDR3 spans 16 amino acids. The ends lost 1 base at V and 5 bases at J; junction bases unmatched: 8. The germline V gene encodes CDR1 SEHNR and CDR2 FQNEAQ (reference sequence). The CDR3 DNA is TGTGCCAGCAGCTTAGAGGGACAGGGCCCTTTAACTGAAGCTTTCTTT. Residues: CASSLEGQGPLTEAFF.

The chain is built from TRBV7-6 and TRBJ2-7, with a weak D call TRBD2 (6 bases). Deletions cut 3 bases from V and 3 bases from J, with 12 bases between. The CDR3 has 14 amino acids. Looked up from germline, CDR1 is SGHVS and CDR2 is FNYEAQ. The CDR3 here is CASSFSEGNYEQYF. The CDR3 nucleotides are TGTGCCAGCAGCTTTTCGGAGGGGAACTACGAGCAGTACTTC.

The chain combines TRBV24-1 with TRBJ2-1, with 12 bases aligning to TRBD2. Germline trimming cut 6 bases from V and 4 bases from J; bases unmatched to any gene: 12. This CDR3 has 18 residues. Germline CDR1 and CDR2: KGHDR and SFDVKD. The CDR3 region has the DNA TGTGCCACCAGTTCCTCCTACTCCGGGACTAGCGGGTACAATGAGCAGTTCTTC. Its translation is CATSSSYSGTSGYNEQFF.

This sequence joins TRBV19 and TRBJ1-5; TRBD1 might be the D (5 bases). Trimming shortened V by 9 bases and J by 0 bases, and 15 bases separated the two germline ends. The CDR3 has 15 residues. The germline V gene has CDR1 LNHDA and CDR2 SQIVND (reference sequence). The CDR3 DNA sequence: TGTGCCAGCTTTCCCGGACAAAATAGCAATCAGCCCCAGCATTTT. It translates to CASFPGQNSNQPQHF. Using reference TRBV19 and TRBJ1-5 for the parts outside the CDR3, the full variable domain is DGGITQSPKYLFRKEGQNVTLSCEQNLNHDAMYWYRQDPGQGLRLIYYSQIVNDFQKGDIAEGYSVSREKKESFPLTVTSAQKNPTAFYLCASFPGQNSNQPQHFGDGTRLSIL.